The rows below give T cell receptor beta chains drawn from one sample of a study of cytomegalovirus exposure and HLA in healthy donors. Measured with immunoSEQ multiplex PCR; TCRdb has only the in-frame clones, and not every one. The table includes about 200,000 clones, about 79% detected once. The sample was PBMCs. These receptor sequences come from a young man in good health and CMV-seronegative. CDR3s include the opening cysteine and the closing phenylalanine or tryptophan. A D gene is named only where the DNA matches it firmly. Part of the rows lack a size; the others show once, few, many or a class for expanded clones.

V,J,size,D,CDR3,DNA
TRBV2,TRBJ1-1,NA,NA,CASRLAAGFGTEAFF,TGTGCCAGCAGACTAGCTGCAGGGTTCGGCACTGAAGCTTTCTTT
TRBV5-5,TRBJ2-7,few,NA,CASSSGWDSWNEQYF,TGTGCCAGCAGCTCGGGATGGGACTCCTGGAACGAGCAGTACTTC
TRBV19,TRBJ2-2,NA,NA,CASRDHLANTGELFF,TGTGCCAGTCGGGATCACCTCGCGAACACCGGGGAGCTGTTTTTT
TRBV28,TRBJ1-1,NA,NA,CASSLGARVTEAFF,TGTGCCAGCAGTTTGGGGGCCAGGGTCACTGAAGCTTTCTTT
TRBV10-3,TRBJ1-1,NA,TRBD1,CAISEDRGPRTEAFF,TGTGCCATCAGTGAGGACAGGGGGCCGCGCACTGAAGCTTTCTTT
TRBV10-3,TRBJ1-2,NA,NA,CAISESGEYGYTF,TGTGCCATCAGTGAGTCCGGGGAATATGGCTACACCTTC
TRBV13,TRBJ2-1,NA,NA,CASNSQSSYNEQFF,TGTGCCAGCAACAGTCAAAGCTCCTACAATGAGCAGTTCTTC
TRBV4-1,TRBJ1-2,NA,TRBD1,CASSHDTGTGGASGYTF,TGCGCCAGCAGCCACGATACCGGGACAGGGGGCGCGAGTGGCTACACCTTC
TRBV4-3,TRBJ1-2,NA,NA,CASSQDRWTAYGYTF,TGCGCCAGCAGCCAAGATCGGTGGACAGCCTATGGCTACACCTTC
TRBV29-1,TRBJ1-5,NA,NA,CSVGQKGNQPQHF,TGCAGCGTTGGACAAAAGGGCAATCAGCCCCAGCATTTT
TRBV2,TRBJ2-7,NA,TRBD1,CASSTNWDSYEQYF,TGTGCCAGCAGTACGAATTGGGACAGCTACGAGCAGTACTTC
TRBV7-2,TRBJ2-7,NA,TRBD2,CASSPGGSGHRSYEQYF,TGTGCCAGCAGCCCCGGCGGGAGCGGGCACCGCTCCTACGAGCAGTACTTC
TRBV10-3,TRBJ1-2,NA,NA,CAISESKEYGYTF,TGTGCCATCAGTGAGTCGAAGGAGTATGGCTACACCTTC
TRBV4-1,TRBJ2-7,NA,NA,CASSRSDSYEQYF,TGCGCCAGCAGCAGGTCCGACAGCTACGAGCAGTACTTC
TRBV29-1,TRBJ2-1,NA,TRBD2,CSVYTGTSGRGVSYNEQFF,TGCAGCGTATACACCGGGACTAGCGGGAGGGGAGTCTCCTACAATGAGCAGTTCTTC
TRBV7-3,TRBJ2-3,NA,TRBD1,CASSLETGGTQYF,TGTGCCAGCAGCTTAGAAACAGGGGGTACGCAGTATTTT
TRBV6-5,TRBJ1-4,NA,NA,CASRLSGRTNEKLFF,TGTGCCAGCAGGCTCTCAGGGCGAACTAATGAAAAACTGTTTTTT
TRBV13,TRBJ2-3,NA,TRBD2,CASSLEAGVTDTQYF,TGTGCCAGCAGCTTAGAAGCGGGGGTCACAGATACGCAGTATTTT
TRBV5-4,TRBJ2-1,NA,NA,CASSFGGGLSYNEQFF,TGTGCCAGCAGCTTTGGCGGGGGCCTCTCCTACAATGAGCAGTTCTTC
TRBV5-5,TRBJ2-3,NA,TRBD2,CASSNGLAGWPGSTDTQYF,TGTGCCAGCAGTAACGGACTAGCGGGATGGCCCGGTAGCACAGATACGCAGTATTTT
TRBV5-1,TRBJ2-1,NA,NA,CASSLVSPLDEQFF,TGCGCCAGCAGCTTGGTGTCTCCCCTAGATGAGCAGTTCTTC
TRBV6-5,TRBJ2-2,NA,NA,CASSYSRVGTGELFF,TGTGCCAGCAGTTACTCCAGGGTGGGCACCGGGGAGCTGTTTTTT
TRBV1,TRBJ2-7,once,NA,CTITGGRLFYEQYF,TGCACCATCACTGGCGGGAGACTGTTCTACGAGCAGTACTTC
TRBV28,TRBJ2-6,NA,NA,CASNNADSYSGANVLTF,TGTGCCAGCAACAACGCGGACAGCTACTCTGGGGCCAACGTCCTGACTTTC
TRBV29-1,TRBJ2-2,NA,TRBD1,CSGGTGTGELFF,TGCAGCGGGGGGACAGGGACCGGGGAGCTGTTTTTT
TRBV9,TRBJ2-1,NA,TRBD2,CASSVDDRGRLAGYNEQFF,TGTGCCAGCAGCGTAGATGATAGGGGTAGACTAGCGGGGTACAATGAGCAGTTCTTC
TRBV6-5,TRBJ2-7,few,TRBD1,CATLKPGQGGEQYF,TGTGCCACCCTCAAACCGGGACAGGGAGGCGAGCAGTACTTC
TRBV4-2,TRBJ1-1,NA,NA,CASSQAGAGVDAAFF,TGTGCCAGCAGCCAAGCGGGTGCAGGGGTAGATGCGGCTTTCTTT
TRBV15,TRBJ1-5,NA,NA,CATSRESRSLNQPQHF,TGTGCCACCAGCAGAGAGAGCAGGTCGCTCAATCAGCCCCAGCATTTT
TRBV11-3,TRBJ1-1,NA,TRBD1,CASSPRDRSNTEAFF,TGTGCCAGCAGCCCGCGGGACAGATCGAACACTGAAGCTTTCTTT
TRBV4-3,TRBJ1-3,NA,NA,CASSQDARGGNTIYF,TGCGCCAGCAGCCAAGATGCCAGGGGTGGAAACACCATATATTTT
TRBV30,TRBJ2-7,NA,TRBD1,CAWSASLTGAPSKGYF,TGTGCCTGGAGTGCCTCGTTGACAGGGGCCCCTTCAAAGGGGTACTTC
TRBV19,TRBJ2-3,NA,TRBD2,CASAPGGPDTQYF,TGTGCCAGTGCCCCGGGGGGGCCAGATACGCAGTATTTT
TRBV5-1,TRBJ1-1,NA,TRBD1,CASSFGQGRTEAFF,TGCGCCAGCAGCTTCGGACAGGGACGGACTGAAGCTTTCTTT
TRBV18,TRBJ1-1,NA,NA,CASSPSGVGNTEAFF,TGTGCCAGCTCACCCAGCGGGGTCGGGAACACTGAAGCTTTCTTT
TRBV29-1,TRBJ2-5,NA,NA,CSVEDVREVETQYF,TGCAGCGTTGAAGATGTCCGAGAGGTAGAGACCCAGTACTTC
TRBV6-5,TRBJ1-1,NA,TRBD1,CASRQRQGNTEAFF,TGTGCCAGCAGGCAGAGACAGGGGAACACTGAAGCTTTCTTT
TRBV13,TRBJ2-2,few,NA,CASSLSRDTGELFF,TGTGCCAGCAGCCTAAGCCGGGACACCGGGGAGCTGTTTTTT
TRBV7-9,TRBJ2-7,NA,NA,CASSLQGTPYEQYF,TGTGCCAGCAGCTTACAGGGGACCCCCTACGAGCAGTACTTC
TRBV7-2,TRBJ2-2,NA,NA,CASSWQGTGELFF,TGTGCCAGCAGCTGGCAGGGTACCGGGGAGCTGTTTTTT
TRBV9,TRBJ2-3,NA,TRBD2,CASSVAGGSSDTQYF,TGTGCCAGCAGCGTAGCGGGGGGGTCATCGGATACGCAGTATTTT
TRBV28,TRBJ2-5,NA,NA,CASIRRRAGQETQYF,TGTGCCAGCATTAGGCGGCGCGCCGGCCAAGAGACCCAGTACTTC
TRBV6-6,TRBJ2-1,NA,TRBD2,CASSAGTTYSYNEQFF,TGTGCCAGCAGTGCCGGGACTACTTACTCCTACAATGAGCAGTTCTTC
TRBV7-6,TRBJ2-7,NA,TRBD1,CASSSQTGGYGYEQYF,TGTGCCAGCAGCTCTCAGACAGGGGGCTACGGCTACGAGCAGTACTTC
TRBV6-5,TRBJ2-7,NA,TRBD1,CASSRDRAYEQYF,TGTGCCAGCAGTCGGGACAGGGCCTACGAGCAGTACTTC
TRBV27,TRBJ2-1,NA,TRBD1,CASSFSGTVYNEQFF,TGTGCCAGCAGTTTTTCCGGGACAGTATACAATGAGCAGTTCTTC
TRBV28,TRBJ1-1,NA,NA,CLPGQLRTFF,TGTCTCCCGGGACAACTTAGAACTTTCTTT